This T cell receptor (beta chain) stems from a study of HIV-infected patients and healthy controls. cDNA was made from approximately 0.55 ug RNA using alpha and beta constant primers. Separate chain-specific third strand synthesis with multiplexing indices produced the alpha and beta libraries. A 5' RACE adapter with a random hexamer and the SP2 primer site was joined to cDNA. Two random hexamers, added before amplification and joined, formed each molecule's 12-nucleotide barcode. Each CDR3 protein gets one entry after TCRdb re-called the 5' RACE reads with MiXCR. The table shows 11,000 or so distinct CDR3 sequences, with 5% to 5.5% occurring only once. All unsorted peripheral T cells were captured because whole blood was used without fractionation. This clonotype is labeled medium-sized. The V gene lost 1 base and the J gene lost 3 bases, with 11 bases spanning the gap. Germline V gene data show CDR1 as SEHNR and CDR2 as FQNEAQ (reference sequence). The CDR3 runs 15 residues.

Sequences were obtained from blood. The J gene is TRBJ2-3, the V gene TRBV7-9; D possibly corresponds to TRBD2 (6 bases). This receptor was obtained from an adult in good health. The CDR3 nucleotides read TGTGCCAGCAGCTTAGGTGGAGGGAGAACAGATACGCAGTATTTT. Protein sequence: CASSLGGGRTDTQYF. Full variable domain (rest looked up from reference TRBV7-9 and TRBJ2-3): DTGVSQNPRHKITKRGQNVTFRCDPISEHNRLYWYRQTLGQGPEFLTYFQNEAQLEKSRLLSDRFSAERPKGSFSTLEIQRTEQGDSAMYLCASSLGGGRTDTQYFGPGTRLTVL.